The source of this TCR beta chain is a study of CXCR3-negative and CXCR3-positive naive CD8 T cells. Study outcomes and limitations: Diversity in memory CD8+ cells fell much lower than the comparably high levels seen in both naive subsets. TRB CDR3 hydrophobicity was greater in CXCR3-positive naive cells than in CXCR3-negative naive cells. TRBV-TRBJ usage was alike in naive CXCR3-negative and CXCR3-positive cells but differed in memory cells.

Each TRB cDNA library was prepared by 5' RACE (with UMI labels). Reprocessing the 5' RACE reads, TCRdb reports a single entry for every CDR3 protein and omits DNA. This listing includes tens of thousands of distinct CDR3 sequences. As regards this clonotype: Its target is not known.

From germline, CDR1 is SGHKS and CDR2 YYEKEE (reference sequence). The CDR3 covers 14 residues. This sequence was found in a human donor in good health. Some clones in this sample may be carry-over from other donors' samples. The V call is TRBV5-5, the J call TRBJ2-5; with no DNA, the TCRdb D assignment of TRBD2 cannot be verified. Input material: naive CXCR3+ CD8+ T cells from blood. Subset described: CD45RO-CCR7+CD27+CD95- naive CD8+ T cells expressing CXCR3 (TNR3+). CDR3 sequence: CASSLWEAGETQYF. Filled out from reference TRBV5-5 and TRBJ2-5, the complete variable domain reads DAGVTQSPTHLIKTRGQQVTLRCSPISGHKSVSWYQQVLGQGPQFIFQYYEKEERGRGNFPDRFSARQFPNYSSELNVNALLLGDSALYLCASSLWEAGETQYFGPGTRLLVL.